This paragraph covers one T cell receptor beta chain sequence. Its antigen remains unidentified. The entry originates in a study of STAT5B mutations in CD4+ large granular lymphocyte leukemia. V dropped 0 bases and J dropped 6 bases, with 15 bases sitting between them. This CDR3 spans 15 amino acids. Germline V gene sequence: CDR1 LNHDA, CDR2 SQIVND (reference sequence). In the original analysis: Productive clonotypes were detectable down to 2.59 x 10-5 frequency. Profiled with immunoSEQ multiplex PCR; TCRdb holds only in-frame clones, not every one. V, J and clone size are taken as reported in that table, and D and trimming were inferred from the DNA itself. The table lists fewer than 40,000 clones, approximately 72% of them singletons. Study-level results: Higher CD4+ than CD8+ T-LGLL clonality might reflect small sample size. Patient CD4-sorted repertoires looked more clonal than healthy CD4+ repertoires, even without putative leukemic clones. Top patient clones used TRBV06 genes more often: 8/27 versus 2/35 in controls.

The V and J genes are TRBV19 and TRBJ2-7; TRBD2 is a possible D gene (5 bases). Sequenced material: CD4+ T cells from blood buffy coats. This receptor was identified in a human donor in good health. The CDR3 DNA sequence: TGTGCCAGTAGTATAGATACCGCCCGGGGAAGCGAGCAGTACTTC. Translating it yields CASSIDTARGSEQYF.